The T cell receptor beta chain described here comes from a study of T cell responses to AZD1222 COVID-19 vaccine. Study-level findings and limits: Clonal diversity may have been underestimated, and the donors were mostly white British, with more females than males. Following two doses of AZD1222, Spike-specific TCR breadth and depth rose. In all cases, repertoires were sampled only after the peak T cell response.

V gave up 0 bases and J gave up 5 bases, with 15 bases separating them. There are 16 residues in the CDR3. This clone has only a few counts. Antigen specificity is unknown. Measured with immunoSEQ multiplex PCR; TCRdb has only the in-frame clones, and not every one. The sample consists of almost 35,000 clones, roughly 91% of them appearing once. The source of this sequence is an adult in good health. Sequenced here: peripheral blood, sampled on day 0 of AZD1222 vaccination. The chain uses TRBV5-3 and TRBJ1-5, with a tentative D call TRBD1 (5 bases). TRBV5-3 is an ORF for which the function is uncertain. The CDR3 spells CARSLEGRAKYQPQHF. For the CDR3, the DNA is TGTGCCAGAAGCTTGGAGGGCAGGGCGAAATATCAGCCCCAGCATTTT.